This T cell receptor beta chain was sequenced during a study of beta chain features in type 1 diabetes (dated by TCRdb to between 2018 and 2020). Notes on the research overall: Patients and healthy donors did not differ in mean age, gender distribution, total cell number or subset yield. Across all samples, fewer than 130 million sorted cells were examined, and cell number per subset correlated strongly with RNA yield. The study compared TCRB repertoires of sorted circulating CD4+ T cell subsets between recently diagnosed type 1 diabetes patients and matched healthy donors. Regulatory and stem cell-like memory subsets were obtained from only 8 patients and about 8 healthy donors, while naive and central memory subsets were obtained from all 30 or so donors.

Summary of the overall study and its limitations: The naive, central memory and regulatory TCRB repertoires appeared to resemble one another more closely among patients than among healthy donors. Type 1 diabetes patients showed a moderate but significant shortening of TCRB CDR3 length in all four CD4+ subsets. Because cDNA rather than genomic DNA was sequenced, highly expressing activated cells could have been over-represented, although no difference in activation and CD3 levels was found between groups. Only small numbers of individuals were included in the HLA sub-analyses, which left unresolved whether HLA type had any influence on TCRB rearrangement. At VDJ recombination sites, patients with type 1 diabetes made fewer insertions and deleted more nucleotides, a pattern implying thymic rearrangement abnormalities. Shorter templates might be favored by PCR, yet because patient and control samples were amplified and corrected together, any such skew would affect both groups equally.

The entire isolated RNA was reverse transcribed using the High Capacity cDNA Reverse Transcription Kit, and thus expressed TCRB transcripts were sequenced. Naive, central memory and regulatory T cell samples underwent deep immunoSEQ sequencing, averaging around 3.6 million total reads per sample. Sorted cells were lysed in RLT buffer, and RNA was extracted using DNase-treated RNeasy Micro or Mini kits according to cell number. Each cell subset was processed separately to prevent cross-contamination, with patient and healthy donor samples processed together. The immunoSEQ multiplex PCR was used to amplify TCRB sequences from cDNA, generating 87-bp fragments that spanned the CDR3 region. Sequencing of the amplicons was performed on the Illumina HiSeq platform. Per the original workflow: Synthetic template baselines were used to correct PCR bias computationally, reads within Hamming distance 2 were collapsed, and singletons that could not be merged were discarded. Reads were aligned to IMGT to assign V, D and J genes, CDR3 length, and insertions or deletions at six rearrangement sites. Within each subset, clonotype counts were normalized to sorted cell number, and only after that were true diversity and Gini coefficients computed with the tcR R package. The overlap coefficient, calculated on TCRB nucleotide sequences, was used to quantify repertoire sharing. Not all clones reach the TCRdb copy of this immuneACCESS table, which keeps in-frame sequences only. Checked studies attribute under half of the gap to unresolved V genes and leave the rest unexplained. The V and J calls and clone size are taken from that table; D and trimming were inferred from the DNA. Recorded for this sample are more than 100,000 clones; roughly 10% of them occurred a single time. Together, the top ten hold around 0.7% of the sample.

This clone has only a few counts. Its cognate antigen has yet to be identified. Base qualities are not recorded, but no much larger clone differs from it by a single base. A single peripheral blood draw of 90 to 150 mL on average was collected from each donor into heparinised tubes. A BD FACSAria II and a panel including CD45RO, CCR7, CD25, CD127, CD95 and CD27 were used to sort naive, central memory, regulatory and stem cell-like memory CD4+ T cells. All sorted populations exceeded 95% purity. PBMCs were separated immediately by Lymphoprep density gradient centrifugation and were stained directly, without being cultured. So that batch effects would be minimized, each experiment stained and sorted samples in pairs, pairing one healthy donor with one patient. In the germline V gene (reference sequence), CDR1 corresponds to LNHNV and CDR2 to YYDKDF. The CDR3 spans 12 residues, from the cysteine through the phenylalanine. The only DNA kept is the CDR3, 36 bases in frame from the first base. Deletion took 5 bases off V and 5 bases off J, with a span of 10 bases between the germline ends.

The receptor's source is a man aged 30 to 39 with type 1 diabetes. The sequenced sample was central memory CD4+ T cells from blood. This chain is built from TRBV15 and TRBJ2-7, with no confidently assigned D gene. The CDR3 loop reads CATSRLGDEQYF. The bases are TGTGCCACCAGCCGCCTCGGAGACGAGCAGTACTTC.